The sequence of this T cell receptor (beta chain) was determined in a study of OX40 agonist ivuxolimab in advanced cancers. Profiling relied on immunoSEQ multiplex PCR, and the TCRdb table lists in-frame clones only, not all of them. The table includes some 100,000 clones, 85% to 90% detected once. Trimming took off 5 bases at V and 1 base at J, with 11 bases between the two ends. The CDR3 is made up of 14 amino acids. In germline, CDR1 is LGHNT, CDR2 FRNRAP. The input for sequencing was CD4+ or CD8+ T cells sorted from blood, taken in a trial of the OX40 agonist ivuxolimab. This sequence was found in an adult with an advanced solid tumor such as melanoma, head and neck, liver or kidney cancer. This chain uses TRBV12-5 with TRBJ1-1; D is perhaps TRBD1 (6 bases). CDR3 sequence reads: CASGGTNPNTEAFF. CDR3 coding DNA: TGTGCTAGTGGTGGGACAAATCCGAACACTGAAGCTTTCTTT.